The clone carrying this T cell receptor beta chain was detected a few times. The antigen is not known. The read is 3 residues too short to cover the CDR3 end, so that end is filled in from the germline J gene. Equal genomic DNA amounts from CVID and control samples were sequenced. TCRdb's copy holds only in-frame clones and misses some; the assay was immunoSEQ multiplex PCR. The sample offers approximately 15,000 clones and no singletons, the top ten holding less than 15%. The data are from a study of T cell clonality in common variable immunodeficiency. This CDR3 contains 14 residues. CDR1 is DFQATT, CDR2 SNEGSKA, per germline (reference sequence). J was trimmed by 5 bases and V by 3 bases; bases with no gene match: 7. Study-wide findings and caveats: In common variable immunodeficiency, TCR beta chains reportedly carried fewer deletions and N-nucleotide insertions.

Of CVID subjects, under 16 were female and 29 male, mean age roughly 37. The rearrangement joins TRBV20-1 to TRBJ2-7; 10 bases line up with TRBD2. This receptor was obtained from a human donor with common variable immunodeficiency. The material sequenced was peripheral blood mononuclear cells. CDR3 DNA, as far as it was read: TGCAGTGCTAGGGGGCTAGCGGGAGTCCACGAG. As protein: CSARGLAGVHE. The full-length CDR3 reads as CSARGLAGVHEQYF.